The source of this T cell receptor (beta chain) is a study of T cells in Graves' hyperthyroidism and ophthalmopathy (dated by TCRdb to the late 2010s). Context from the whole study: Peripheral blood samples were taken at initial diagnosis, before any treatment was given. In addition, the study compared T-cell repertoires in thyroid tissue and in blood from roughly 6 Graves' hyperthyroidism patients. An independent validation cohort of fewer than 20 hyperthyroidism patients and 17 patients who later progressed to ophthalmopathy tested prospective prediction of ophthalmopathy. TCR Vbeta CDR3 sequencing of 135 peripheral blood samples (more than 40 ophthalmopathy, 75 hyperthyroidism and roughly 17 progressor patients) is reported in the paper. The 85 to 100 discovery patients were randomly split 7:3 into training and test sets. Once sampling was done, hyperthyroidism patients were given methimazole at a starting dose of 30 mg daily, whereas ophthalmopathy patients were given high-dose intravenous methylprednisolone. To identify TCR V-J signatures that set the groups apart, the researchers used a discovery cohort of 100 patients, made up of about 44 with Graves' ophthalmopathy and 57 with stable Graves' hyperthyroidism.

The junction shows trimming of 0 bases on V and 10 bases on J, plus 16 bases between the germline ends. The germline V gene yields LGHNA for CDR1 and YSLEER for CDR2. The CDR3 contains 16 residues, cysteine and phenylalanine counted. The only DNA kept is the CDR3, 48 bases in frame from the first base. Broader findings and caveats from the paper: Sample size was not statistically predetermined, and blinding of investigators to group allocation was not performed. In cross-validation, a model built on a 13 V-J signature told ophthalmopathy apart from stable hyperthyroidism with 87.88% sensitivity and approximately 84% specificity, and in testing the same model reached 80%/75%. In validation, the model predicted progression to ophthalmopathy with 65% to 71% sensitivity and about 72% specificity, a median of 6.5 months before onset. Blood samples also contained most of the expanded thyroid clonotypes (frequency above 0.001), which suggests that blood repertoires may reflect thyroid immune responses.

Stable Graves' hyperthyroidism was defined as the absence of progression to ophthalmopathy over 18 months of follow-up. The hyperthyroidism patients were between 18 and 65 years old and newly diagnosed, with a disease duration of less than 2 months. The study excluded patients with uncontrolled infections, other autoimmune diseases, pregnancy or lactation. Diagnoses were based on clinical symptoms, serum thyroxine and TRAb, thyroid ultrasound and orbital computed tomography. PBMCs were separated from approximately 10 ml of fresh peripheral blood using Ficoll-Paque density gradient centrifugation. Total RNA was extracted using Trizol reagent, and RNA quality was assessed on an Agilent 2100 Bioanalyzer. The TCR beta CDR3 regions were amplified from the RNA transcripts. The TCR CDR3 was subjected to a first round of RT-PCR using the HTBI primer set and the Qiagen OneStep RT-PCR kit. A second multiplex PCR round built the libraries, followed by size selection and purification. Sequencing of the libraries was done on an Illumina HiSeq2000 using paired-end 100 bp reads. Per the source publication's procedure: SOAPnuke was used to process the raw data, with reads discarded if the reads contained adapters or uncalled bases, had a mean Phred below 15, or lacked an exact constant-primer or identifier match. High-quality paired reads were merged using COPE v1.2.5, and each unique nucleotide sequence was defined as a clonotype. MiTCR v1.1 was used to align clonotypes to the IMGT TRBV, TRBD and TRBJ reference segments. Analysis was restricted to V-J combinations with a frequency above 0.0001, which covered 98% to 99.2% of repertoires. A TCS score was defined as the ratio between F50 (clonal expansion) and ExV (chaos), using BLOSUM62-based TCRdist between CDR3 peptides within each V-J. Welch's t-statistics and random forest reduced roughly 540 V-J features to 10 to 15, which were used in a naive Bayes classifier (R e1071). TCRdb ran its own pipeline on the public reads, namely fastp trimming at Q25 and MiXCR clone calling, and kept in-frame beta chains. Every CDR3 protein is listed once, alongside the most common genes and DNA of its rows. The V and J calls come from TCRdb's annotation, not from the publication. For this sample there are fewer than 850,000 distinct CDR3 sequences; 15% to 20% appear just once. 15% to 18% of the sample is held by the ten biggest clonotypes.

In regard to this clonotype: Its antigen remains undetermined. It has no much larger one-base neighbor in the sample; base qualities were not kept.

This TCR derives from a man in his forties or fifties with Graves' hyperthyroidism. The sample was blood. The sequence links TRBV4-3 to TRBJ1-6, with TRBD1 tentatively as D gene (6 bases match). In nucleotides, the sequence is TGCGCCAGCAGCCAAGAAGGCCAGGGGAGTTGGTCACCCCTCCACTTT. This is translated as CASSQEGQGSWSPLHF.